This T cell receptor beta chain was sequenced in a study of blood T cells in healthy people across ages (dated by TCRdb to the mid-2010s). For the study in its entirety: In model experiments, roughly one uniquely barcoded TCR beta cDNA molecule per two T cells was captured by template switching. To track age-related changes in TCR beta repertoire diversity, the study relied on deep sequencing normalized with unique cDNA molecular identifiers. To avoid experimental bias, donors of different ages were distributed randomly across sequencing lanes. The study analyzed two additional independent replicas of 1 million unique cDNA reads from the same blood draw for two donors, one aged 18 to 30 and one aged 80 or older. Donors were grouped into four age groups: young (average about 15 years), middle-aged (roughly 37), aged (about 60) and long-lived (approximately 81).

The method behind the library was 5' RACE. The instrument given in TCRdb is Illumina HiSeq 2500. A second PCR of roughly 7 to 11 cycles was performed with a sample-barcoded 5' primer and a J-beta primer mix. A unique molecular identifier was introduced onto each TCR beta cDNA molecule by a template-switch 5' adaptor carrying 12 random nucleotides. At least 2.5 million CDR3-containing paired-end reads were obtained from each sample. All of the RNA was converted into first-strand cDNA using the Mint cDNA synthesis kit, with a TRBC-specific oligonucleotide serving as the primer. Following uracil-DNA glycosylase treatment, a first 18-cycle PCR with universal primers M1SS and BC2_uni_R was performed on all cDNA. In the original analysis: Normalization of each sample was performed by random selection of 1 million high-quality reads, each carrying a distinct molecular identifier. Reads sharing molecular identifiers were discarded rather than binned into consensus sequences. MiTCR, with a Q25 quality threshold and the strictest error-elimination algorithm, was used for CDR3 identification, clonotype clustering and error correction. A nonparametric unseen species model with Euler transformation was used to estimate a lower bound on total TCR beta diversity. TCRdb redid the processing of the public reads, applying fastp at Q25 and MiXCR, and retained in-frame beta chains. Each CDR3 protein gets just one entry, which takes the most common genes and DNA from the rows behind it. The V and J calls reflect TCRdb's pipeline rather than the authors' work. This sample holds over a million distinct CDR3 sequences; 40% to 50% were observed only once. The ten biggest clones cover 7.9% of the sample.

Donors were 35 to 40 systemically healthy Caucasian individuals from Russia aged roughly 6 to 90 years. Each donor gave about 10 milliliters of peripheral blood, drawn into EDTA-treated Vacutainer tubes. PBMCs were isolated by Ficoll-Paque density-gradient centrifugation, with at least 7 million obtained per sample. Total RNA was extracted from PBMCs with Trizol reagent, with at least 6 micrograms obtained per sample. The percentages of naive CD45RAhigh/CD27high T cells were determined by flow cytometry on a PBMC aliquot from every donor. Details on this clonotype: The target of this receptor is not known. Per-nucleotide qualities are absent, and no much larger clonotype sits a single base away.

From the cysteine through the phenylalanine, the CDR3 covers 13 amino acids. The CDR3 DNA has 39 bases and is translated from base 1. As encoded in the germline V gene, CDR1 is SNHLY while CDR2 is FYNNEI. The junction shows trimming of 8 bases on V and 5 bases on J, plus 13 bases between the germline ends. Study-level results and caveats: Donor CMV infection status was unknown, potentially confounding age-related changes in expanded clonotypes. Because profiling used bulk unsorted PBMCs, naive and antigen-experienced compartments could not be compared conclusively. The long-lived group showed more naive CD4+ T cells, fewer expanded clones and increased TCR diversity than the aged group, suggesting age selection. As age increased, observed TCR beta diversity per million T cells dropped in a roughly linear way, and a significant reduction was already evident by age about 40. Total diversity estimates from one million sequenced T cells were considered lower bounds and underestimates. A strong correlation was found between observed TCR beta diversity and the percentage of naive T cells measured by flow cytometry.

The sequence came from a woman aged 18-29 years in good health. The V and J segments used are TRBV2 and TRBJ2-1, with no confident D gene call. Sequencing was performed on blood. The sequenced DNA: TGTGCCAGCTCCATAGGGCCCAACAATGAGCAGTTCTTC. It is translated as CASSIGPNNEQFF.